Following are 21 T cell receptor beta chains from one sample sequenced in a study of T cell repertoires in cytomegalovirus infection (dated by TCRdb to about 2019). Sequenced using an Illumina HiSeq 1500. TCRdb reanalyzed the raw reads on its own, using fastp at Q25 for trimming and MiXCR for clone calling, and kept in-frame beta chains. All rows with the same CDR3 protein become a single entry with the most common DNA and genes. Here the sample has 800,000 to 950,000 distinct CDR3 sequences; about 33% occur a single time. The top ten hold 9.5% to 15% of the sample. These receptors have no known antigen. What this sample's treatment or condition label stands for: in vitro stimulation with specific CMV peptide epitopes to enrich CMV-specific T cells. This material consisted of cultured CD8+ T cells from PBMCs, taken from culture after CMV antigen stimulation. These receptors all come from a human donor in good health (CMV status not recorded). Some clones in this sample may be carry-over from other donors' samples.

The CDR3 spells CASSSFGWGALDTDTQYF. The CDR3 DNA reads TGTGCCAGCAGTTCCTTCGGTTGGGGGGCTCTCGACACAGATACGCAGTATTTT. V usage is TRBV28 and J usage is TRBJ2-3, with D perhaps TRBD1 or TRBD2 (6 bases each). V lost 4 bases, J lost 2 bases, and 22 bases lay in between. The CDR3 has 18 residues. Germline V gene data show CDR1 as MDHEN and CDR2 as SYDVKM.

The table lists this clonotype with many counts. This chain uses TRBV7-6 with TRBJ2-7, with 9 nucleotides matching TRBD1. Germline V lookup: CDR1 SGHVS, CDR2 FNYEAQ. CDR3 length equals 15 residues. The V and J ends lost 0 bases and 5 bases, in that order; junction bases with no gene match: 5. The CDR3 DNA sequence: TGTGCCAGCAGCTTAGCCGGGACAGGGACCCACGAGCAGTACTTC. Translating it yields CASSLAGTGTHEQYF. The variable domain in full, with the rest retrieved from reference TRBV7-6 and TRBJ2-7, is GAGVSQSPRYKVTKRGQDVALRCDPISGHVSLYWYRQALGQGPEFLTYFNYEAQQDKSGLPNDRFSAERPEGSISTLTIQRTEQRDSAMYRCASSLAGTGTHEQYFGPGTRLTVT.

This clonotype was counted between two and nine times. V gene TRBV7-6 combines with J gene TRBJ2-3; 7 bases align to TRBD1. Germline V lookup: CDR1 SGHVS, CDR2 FNYEAQ. The CDR3 runs 15 residues. The V segment lost 5 bases and the J segment 4 bases; nucleotides outside the gene matches: 9. The DNA for the CDR3 is TGTGCCAGCAGCCCAAGACAGGGACCATCAGATACGCAGTATTTT. Its translation is CASSPRQGPSDTQYF.

A note on this clonotype: A clone one base away is much larger, so this may be a read error. CDR3 nucleotide sequence: TGTGCCACCAGTGATTTATTTTCTGAATTTGGGTTACCGAACACTGTAGCTTTCTTT. Translating gives CATSDLFSEFGLPNTVAFF. This rearrangement joins TRBV24-1 to TRBJ1-1; D unresolved. CDR1 is KGHDR, CDR2 SFDVKD, per germline. This CDR3 contains 19 residues.

Ten or more counts support this clonotype. The V and J genes are TRBV7-2 and TRBJ2-3; 13 positions agree with TRBD2. V lost 5 bases to trimming and J lost 1 base; unmatched junction nucleotides: 6. Germline CDR1 reads SGHTA; CDR2 reads FQGNSA. This CDR3 comprises 17 residues. CDR3 amino acids: CASSPLGTSGGTDTQYF. The DNA for the CDR3 is TGTGCCAGCAGCCCTCTGGGGACTAGCGGGGGCACAGATACGCAGTATTTT.

The genes are TRBV11-3 and TRBJ2-1; 12 nucleotides agree with TRBD2. The junction had 24 bases not matched to a gene; V was cut back by 3 bases and J by 3 bases. The CDR3 length is 23 residues. The germline gives CDR1 SGHNT, CDR2 YENEEA. CDR3 sequence (DNA): TGTGCCAGCAGCTTCTATAATGTCAAGGCAATAGGACTAGCGGGGCCGAGCTACAATGAGCAGTTCTTC. Translation gives CASSFYNVKAIGLAGPSYNEQFF.

This chain joins TRBV24-1 and TRBJ1-1; D is unresolved. V was cut by 3 bases and J by 0 bases, with 4 bases left in between. The CDR3 consists of 13 residues. CDR1 and CDR2 from the germline V gene are KGHDR and SFDVKD. The CDR3 protein is CATSDRMNTEAFF. In DNA form, the CDR3 reads TGTGCCACCAGTGATAGGATGAACACTGAAGCTTTCTTT.

Notes on this clonotype: One end of the junction does not line up with germline, which may come from a read error. The V and J genes are TRBV7-6 and TRBJ2-7, with D possibly matching TRBD1 (6 bases). This CDR3 spans 20 amino acids. From germline, CDR1 is SGHVS and CDR2 FNYEAQ. In nucleotides, the CDR3 is TGTGCCAACAGCTTGGGCCAGAAGACAGGAACGCGCCCTGGCCACTACGAGCAGTACTTC. It yields the protein CANSLGQKTGTRPGHYEQYF.

This clonotype was counted only a few times. The rearrangement links TRBV19 to TRBJ1-1; 7 bases align to TRBD1. The CDR3 totals 17 residues. Germline CDR1 is LNHDA and CDR2 is SQIVND (reference sequence). With 4 bases clipped from V and 1 base from J, the junction kept 12 bases outside the gene matches. The CDR3: CASSSLNRDSSNTEAFF. DNA for the CDR3: TGTGCCAGTAGTAGCTTAAACCGGGACAGCTCGAACACTGAAGCTTTCTTT.

This clonotype was observed a few times. This chain joins TRBV19 and TRBJ1-1, with D unresolved. The germline CDR1 and CDR2 sequences are LNHDA and SQIVND (reference sequence). The CDR3 consists of 15 residues. Trimming took off 3 bases at V and 1 base at J, with 12 bases between the two ends. The CDR3 bases are TGTGCCAGTAGTATCTTTTTGGCACAGAACACTGAAGCTTTCTTT. Residues: CASSIFLAQNTEAFF.

The chain uses TRBV6-8 and TRBJ2-7; 11 bases are a match to TRBD1. Losses at the gene ends were 6 bases for V and 6 bases for J; bases not matched to a gene: 4. Germline V gene lookup returns CDR1 MNHGY and CDR2 SAAAGT. The CDR3 spans 13 residues. The CDR3 DNA reads as TGTGCCAGCAGAGGACAGGGGGCGCGCGAGCAGTACGTC. Translation gives CASRGQGAREQYV.

The chain uses TRBV20-1 and TRBJ2-7; the match to TRBD1 covers 11 bases. With 1 base clipped from V and 5 bases from J, the junction kept 4 bases outside the gene matches. This CDR3 has 14 amino acids. Looked up from germline, CDR1 is DFQATT and CDR2 is SNEGSKA (reference sequence). The CDR3 region is CSARGTGGRDEQYV. Here the CDR3 DNA reads TGCAGTGCTAGAGGGACAGGGGGCAGGGACGAGCAGTACGTC.

The genes are TRBV19 and TRBJ2-3; 13 bases line up with TRBD2. There are 18 residues in the CDR3. J lost 4 bases, V lost 5 bases, and 12 bases had no gene match. Germline lookup yields CDR1 LNHDA and CDR2 SQIVND (reference sequence). CDR3 sequence reads: CASSPLLAGGPEADTQYF. The DNA for the CDR3 is TGTGCCAGTAGTCCATTACTAGCGGGGGGGCCCGAGGCAGATACGCAGTATTTT.

The sample holds many counts of this clonotype. The CDR3 DNA reads as TGTGCCAGCAGTCCCCGAGCGGGGGGAGCCAAAAACATTCAGTACTTC. It specifies CASSPRAGGAKNIQYF. This chain links TRBV7-2 with TRBJ2-4; 9 nucleotides line up with TRBD2. After removal of 6 bases from V and 0 bases from J, the junction contained 6 bases not matched to a gene. CDR1 and CDR2 from the germline V gene are SGHTA and FQGNSA. The CDR3 has 16 amino acids. Full variable domain (rest looked up from reference TRBV7-2 and TRBJ2-4): GAGVSQSPSNKVTEKGKDVELRCDPISGHTALYWYRQSLGQGLEFLIYFQGNSAPDKSGLPSDRFSAERTGGSVSTLTIQRTQQEDSAVYLCASSPRAGGAKNIQYFGAGTRLSVL.

V and J are TRBV27 and TRBJ2-7, with D possibly TRBD2 on 7 matching bases. The V gene's germline CDR1 is MNHEY and CDR2 SMNVEV (reference sequence). Trimming stripped 2 bases from V and 3 bases from J, with 14 bases between. CDR3 size: 15 residues. The CDR3 region is CASSLAGADRYEQYF. The CDR3 DNA is TGTGCCAGCAGTTTAGCGGGGGCCGACCGCTACGAGCAGTACTTC.

This clonotype was observed a few times. This chain links TRBV12-3 or TRBV12-4 with TRBJ1-1; D gene unclear. The V and J ends lost 5 bases and 1 base respectively, with 14 bases between them. The CDR3 sequence is 15 residues long. CDR3 in DNA: TGTGCCAGCAGTCCCCCAGGTGGGCGGAACACTGAAGCTTTCTTT. Protein: CASSPPGGRNTEAFF.

This clonotype was counted a few times. The CDR3, as DNA: TGTGCCACCGCTTTCGGACAGGAACAAGCCTACAATGAGCAGTTCTTC. Its protein product is CATAFGQEQAYNEQFF. The V gene is TRBV19, the J gene TRBJ2-1, with TRBD1 matching over 7 bases. V was clipped by 10 bases and J by 2 bases; unmatched bases: 14. The CDR3 contains 16 residues. Germline CDR1 is LNHDA and CDR2 is SQIVND (reference sequence).

V gene TRBV6-1 combines with J gene TRBJ2-3; D is ambiguous. The CDR3 loop spans 13 amino acids. V was shortened by 7 bases and J by 3 bases, with 11 bases between the two germline ends. Germline V gene lookup returns CDR1 MNHNS and CDR2 SASEGT. The CDR3 protein is CASTVLGTDTQYF. The CDR3 bases are TGTGCCAGCACCGTCTTAGGGACAGATACGCAGTATTTT.

In DNA, the CDR3 is TGTGCCAGCAGCTTAGGATCTAGCGGCTACACCTTC. This translates into CASSLGSSGYTF. The chain joins TRBV7-4 to TRBJ1-2; D unresolved. The V end lost 1 base, the J end lost 8 bases, and 8 bases lay between the germline ends. Germline CDR1 and CDR2: SGHVT and SQSDAQ. This CDR3 is 12 amino acids long.

The V call is TRBV11-3, the J call TRBJ2-2, with 10 bases lining up with TRBD1. V shed 0 bases and J 6 bases; nucleotides not matched to a gene: 16. There are 20 residues in the CDR3. Germline V lookup: CDR1 SGHNT, CDR2 YENEEA. The CDR3 DNA reads TGTGCCAGCAGCTTAGAATCCCTCGGACAGGGGGTGTTTATCCCCGGGGAGCTGTTTTTT. Amino acids: CASSLESLGQGVFIPGELFF.

The rearrangement links TRBV12-5 to TRBJ2-1; 11 nucleotides line up with TRBD1. The germline V gene encodes CDR1 LGHNT and CDR2 FRNRAP. The CDR3 is made up of 15 amino acids. With 6 bases clipped from V and 8 bases from J, the junction kept 9 bases outside the gene matches. The CDR3 spells CASGFGTGGMHEQFF. The CDR3 DNA reads TGTGCTAGTGGATTTGGGACAGGGGGAATGCATGAGCAGTTCTTC.